The 6 T cell receptor beta chains below come from one sample, sequenced in a study of CXCR3-negative and CXCR3-positive naive CD8 T cells. General study findings and limits: Naive cells with CXCR3 showed TRB CDR3s that were more hydrophobic than those in CXCR3-negative naive cells.

Their specific antigens are unknown. The TRB libraries of cDNA were built by UMI-labeled 5' RACE. TCRdb re-analyzed the 5' RACE reads; it lists each CDR3 protein once, without DNA. Its table lists 150,000 or so distinct CDR3 sequences. Input material: naive CXCR3+ CD8+ T cells from blood. Subset here: CD45RO-CCR7+CD27+CD95- naive CD8+ T cells expressing CXCR3 (TNR3+). The origin of the receptors is a human donor in good health. Some clones in this sample may be carry-over from other donors' samples.

The chain links TRBV12-3 or TRBV12-4 to TRBJ2-1; TCRdb indicates TRBD1, and absent DNA this call remains unverified. The CDR3 spans 14 residues. The CDR3 loop is CASSLKTRGDEQFF.

V is TRBV6-2 or TRBV6-3 and J is TRBJ1-5. The germline V gene has CDR1 MNHEY and CDR2 SVGEGT. The CDR3 runs to 15 residues. Here the CDR3 reads CASSPRRVPNQPQHF.

V is TRBV1 and J is TRBJ1-1; TCRdb's D gene call, TRBD1, goes unchecked for lack of DNA. TRBV1 corresponds to a pseudogene. This CDR3 is 16 amino acids long. The CDR3 sequence: CTSSPRTGGNGDKAFF.

The genes are TRBV7-9 and TRBJ1-4; TCRdb gives TRBD1 as the D gene, but with no DNA this cannot be confirmed. Germline CDR1 and CDR2: SEHNR and FQNEAQ (reference sequence). The CDR3 covers 15 residues. The CDR3 is CASSSGFRAGEKLFF.

The CDR3 region is CASSRPVRRGRTQYF. The chain is built from TRBV27 and TRBJ2-3; the TCRdb call, TRBD2, lacks DNA for checking. This CDR3 spans 15 amino acids. CDR1 and CDR2 (germline): MNHEY, SMNVEV (reference sequence).

The J gene is TRBJ2-1, the V gene TRBV7-9; no DNA is available, so the TRBD1 call from TCRdb remains unchecked. This CDR3 is 17 amino acids long. Germline CDR1 is SEHNR and CDR2 is FQNEAQ (reference sequence). The CDR3 spells CASSLPFQGMGYNEQFF.